This TCR beta chain was identified in a study of cytomegalovirus exposure and HLA in healthy donors. Study results and caveats: DRB1 had the most TCR associations and HLA-C the fewest, a later analysis found, with rates varying by HLA locus. 16,951 TCR beta sequences were associated with HLA alleles at 0.05 false discovery rate in a later analysis.

Comments on this clone: What it binds is not known. Other DNA sequences in this specimen translate into the identical CDR3.

CDR3 size: 14 residues. CDR1 SEHNR and CDR2 FQNEAQ come from the germline V gene (reference sequence). V lost 1 base to trimming and J lost 13 bases, with 17 bases between them. PCR involved 60 Vbeta and 13 Jbeta primers. Clones were read by immunoSEQ multiplex PCR, and TCRdb kept only the in-frame ones, dropping some. The data show 160,000 or so clones, less than 85% seen once. This clonotype was sampled from a man in his sixties in good health and CMV-seronegative. The sequencing sample was made of PBMCs. The rearrangement joins TRBV7-9 to TRBJ1-5; TRBD1 might be the D (5 bases). For the CDR3, the DNA is TGTGCCAGCAGCTTAGATTTAAGCACAGGTCCTCAGCATTTT. Amino acid sequence: CASSLDLSTGPQHF.